These 20 T cell receptor beta chains came from one sample sequenced in a study of shared clonotypes between healthy human individuals. Generated by immunoSEQ multiplex PCR, the TCRdb table keeps only in-frame clones and is missing some. The sample holds around 2,000,000 clones, about 94% seen once. Terminally differentiated effector memory CD45RA+ cells were excluded from the naive CD8 cells, which were CD45RO-negative and positively selected for CCR7. Sequencing input: naive CD8+ T cells sorted from blood. These receptors were obtained from a man aged 18 to 30 in good health.

A single count supports this clone. The CDR3 coding sequence is TGTGCCAGCAGCGCCCAGCGGGGGGCATCCTACGAGCAGTACTTC. It specifies CASSAQRGASYEQYF. The gene calls are TRBV11-2 and TRBJ2-7; the match to TRBD2 covers 9 bases. The V segment lost 5 bases and the J segment 1 base; nucleotides outside the gene matches: 6. Germline-derived CDR1 and CDR2 are SGHAT and FQNNGV. This CDR3 contains 15 residues.

The chain employs TRBV2 and TRBJ2-1; 7 bases agree with TRBD2. The CDR3 is made up of 17 amino acids. Unmatched junction bases numbered 11, after V lost 5 bases and J lost 1 base. Germline V gives CDR1 SNHLY, CDR2 FYNNEI. DNA for the CDR3: TGTGCCAGCAGTATACCCCCCGAGGGAGGGTCCTACAATGAGCAGTTCTTC. Translating it yields CASSIPPEGGSYNEQFF.

J is TRBJ1-4 and V is TRBV4-1; D ambiguous. Germline V CDR1 and CDR2: MGHRA, YSYEKL. The CDR3 has 13 amino acids. V lost 3 bases and J 6 bases, leaving 8 bases between the germline ends. In DNA form, the CDR3 reads TGCGCCAGCAGCCAGCGTATTGATGAAAAACTGTTTTTT. Its protein is CASSQRIDEKLFF.

Only one count was recorded for this clone. This chain uses TRBV5-1 with TRBJ1-1, with 8 bases fitting TRBD1. After removal of 5 bases from V and 1 base from J, the junction contained 1 base not matched to a gene. Germline loops: CDR1 SGHRS, CDR2 YFSETQ. The CDR3 runs to 13 residues. The CDR3 is CASRDRENTEAFF. CDR3 coding DNA: TGCGCCAGCAGGGACAGGGAGAACACTGAAGCTTTCTTT. The full variable domain, rest sourced from reference TRBV5-1 and TRBJ1-1, is KAGVTQTPRYLIKTRGQQVTLSCSPISGHRSVSWYQQTPGQGLQFLFEYFSETQRNKGNFPGRFSGRQFSNSRSEMNVSTLELGDSALYLCASRDRENTEAFFGQGTRLTVV.

The chain links TRBV7-8 to TRBJ1-2; D remains unclear. The CDR3 runs to 13 residues. Between the trimmed V and J ends, which lost 3 bases and 8 bases, there was a span of 13 bases. Germline CDR1 reads SGHVS; CDR2 reads FQNEAQ. In DNA form, the CDR3 reads TGTGCCAGCAGCTTGGTAGGGTGTTACGGCTACACCTTC. Protein sequence: CASSLVGCYGYTF.

Remarks on this clone: The same CDR3 is also encoded by other DNA sequences in this sample. The chain joins TRBV30 to TRBJ2-7; weak D call: TRBD1 (5 bases). CDR3 size: 13 residues. Trimming stripped 0 bases from V and 3 bases from J, with 9 bases between. Per the germline V gene, CDR1 is GTSNPN and CDR2 is SVGIG (reference sequence). The CDR3 protein is CAWSVRQGYEQYF. CDR3 bases: TGTGCCTGGAGTGTACGGCAGGGCTACGAGCAGTACTTC.

The table lists this clone with a count of one. The genes are TRBV30 and TRBJ1-6, with D possibly TRBD1 on 6 matching bases. Trimming pared 5 bases from V and 6 bases from J, leaving 11 bases between. Germline CDR1 reads GTSNPN; CDR2 reads SVGIG (reference sequence). The CDR3 is 13 residues long. The CDR3 protein is CAWDGGGNSPLHF. The CDR3, as DNA: TGTGCCTGGGACGGAGGGGGTAATTCACCCCTCCACTTT.

This CDR3 is CSVDSGQVGVGTEAFF. Written as DNA, the CDR3 is TGCAGCGTTGATTCCGGACAGGTAGGGGTAGGCACTGAAGCTTTCTTT. The genes are TRBV29-1 and TRBJ1-1; 7 bases match TRBD1. J was trimmed by 4 bases and V by 3 bases; bases with no gene match: 14. The germline V gene encodes CDR1 SQVTM and CDR2 ANQGSEA. The CDR3 runs to 16 residues.

The chain uses TRBV11-3 and TRBJ2-2; D possibly corresponds to TRBD2 (6 bases). The CDR3 extends over 13 amino acids. Trimming removed 3 bases at V and 4 bases at J, with 6 bases between. Germline CDR1 and CDR2: SGHNT and YENEEA. The CDR3 sequence is CASSLRGTGELFF. Here the CDR3 DNA reads TGTGCCAGCAGCTTGCGGGGCACCGGGGAGCTGTTTTTT.

The chain uses TRBV19 and TRBJ1-6; tentative D call: TRBD1 (6 bases). Germline-derived CDR1 and CDR2 are LNHDA and SQIVND (reference sequence). Between the trimmed V and J ends, which lost 6 bases and 3 bases, there was a span of 15 bases. The CDR3 is made up of 16 amino acids. CDR3 protein: CASSMAQGFYNSPLHF. The CDR3 nucleotides read TGTGCCAGTAGCATGGCTCAGGGGTTCTATAATTCACCCCTCCACTTT.

The chain is built from TRBV6-1 and TRBJ2-1, with TRBD1 matching 8 bases. Unmatched junction bases numbered 6, after V lost 2 bases and J lost 0 bases. The CDR3 length is 17 residues. Germline V gene sequence: CDR1 MNHNS, CDR2 SASEGT. The CDR3 DNA reads TGTGCCAGCAGTGAATATTGGACAGGGAGCTCCTACAATGAGCAGTTCTTC. Translating it yields CASSEYWTGSSYNEQFF.

V is TRBV11-2 and J is TRBJ2-2; 9 positions match TRBD2. V was clipped by 5 bases and J by 5 bases; unmatched bases: 12. Germline V CDR1 and CDR2: SGHAT, FQNNGV. The length of the CDR3 is 17 residues. The CDR3 DNA is TGTGCCAGCAGCGACCCGATGGCTAGCGGGATTACCGGGGAGCTGTTTTTT. It yields the protein CASSDPMASGITGELFF.

This clone was observed once. The chain combines TRBV9 with TRBJ2-7; 10 nucleotides agree with TRBD2. Germline V gene sequence: CDR1 SGDLS, CDR2 YYNGEE. CDR3 length: 15 residues. The ends lost 2 bases at V and 4 bases at J; junction bases unmatched: 6. Here the CDR3 DNA reads TGTGCCAGCAGCGTCGGGACTAGCGTTGGGTACGAGCAGTACTTC. The encoded protein is CASSVGTSVGYEQYF.

V is TRBV5-1 and J is TRBJ2-3; D is possibly TRBD2 (6 bases). Looked up from germline, CDR1 is SGHRS and CDR2 is YFSETQ. The CDR3 contains 15 residues. Trimming shortened V by 1 base and J by 5 bases, and 14 bases separated the two germline ends. This chain's CDR3 is CASSLRRDGRDTQYF. The CDR3 region has the DNA TGCGCCAGCAGCTTGAGGCGGGATGGAAGAGATACGCAGTATTTT. Filled out from reference TRBV5-1 and TRBJ2-3, the complete variable domain reads KAGVTQTPRYLIKTRGQQVTLSCSPISGHRSVSWYQQTPGQGLQFLFEYFSETQRNKGNFPGRFSGRQFSNSRSEMNVSTLELGDSALYLCASSLRRDGRDTQYFGPGTRLTVL.

This chain links TRBV9 with TRBJ2-6; D may be TRBD1 (5 bases). The CDR3 is made up of 15 amino acids. Germline CDR1 is SGDLS and CDR2 is YYNGEE. Trimming removed 3 bases from V and 0 bases from J, with 7 bases in between. The CDR3 DNA sequence: TGTGCCAGCAGCGGACAGATCTCTGGGGCCAACGTCCTGACTTTC. It specifies CASSGQISGANVLTF.

The V and J genes are TRBV5-6 and TRBJ2-2; no clear D gene. Germline V CDR1 and CDR2: SGHDT, YYEEEE. With 2 bases removed from V and 3 bases from J, the gap between germline ends came to 5 bases. The CDR3 totals 13 residues. As DNA, the CDR3 is TGTGCCAGCAGCTTTCCCTACACCGGGGAGCTGTTTTTT. Amino acid sequence: CASSFPYTGELFF.

Concerning this clone: The same CDR3 also results from other DNA sequences found in this sample. The chain combines TRBV9 with TRBJ2-7; D possibly corresponds to TRBD1 (5 bases). The CDR3 covers 13 residues. The germline V and J ends were trimmed by 2 bases and 0 bases, with 6 bases remaining between them. The V gene's germline CDR1 is SGDLS and CDR2 YYNGEE. The CDR3 nucleotides are TGTGCCAGCAGCGTTACAGGCTCCTACGAGCAGTACTTC. It translates to CASSVTGSYEQYF.

V usage is TRBV9 and J usage is TRBJ2-2, with TRBD2 matching over 12 bases. Unmatched junction bases numbered 7, after V lost 0 bases and J lost 4 bases. The CDR3 is 18 amino acids. Per the germline V gene, CDR1 is SGDLS and CDR2 is YYNGEE. In nucleotides, the CDR3 is TGTGCCAGCAGCGTAGACCCTAGCGGGAGGGTGGGCACCGGGGAGCTGTTTTTT. Translating gives CASSVDPSGRVGTGELFF.

V gene TRBV4-1 combines with J gene TRBJ1-5; D is possibly TRBD1 (5 bases). CDR3 size: 14 residues. The germline V gene has CDR1 MGHRA and CDR2 YSYEKL. V was cut by 4 bases and J by 6 bases, with 13 bases left in between. CDR3: CASSRNFQGQPQHF. The CDR3 nucleotides read TGCGCCAGCAGCCGGAACTTTCAGGGTCAGCCCCAGCATTTT.

This chain uses TRBV9 with TRBJ2-7; 10 bases agree with TRBD2. This CDR3 region has 14 residues. Losses at the gene ends were 3 bases for V and 2 bases for J; bases not matched to a gene: 2. Germline CDR1 SGDLS, CDR2 YYNGEE. This CDR3 reads CASSEGLAPYEQYF. CDR3 sequence (DNA): TGTGCCAGCAGCGAGGGACTAGCGCCCTACGAGCAGTACTTC.